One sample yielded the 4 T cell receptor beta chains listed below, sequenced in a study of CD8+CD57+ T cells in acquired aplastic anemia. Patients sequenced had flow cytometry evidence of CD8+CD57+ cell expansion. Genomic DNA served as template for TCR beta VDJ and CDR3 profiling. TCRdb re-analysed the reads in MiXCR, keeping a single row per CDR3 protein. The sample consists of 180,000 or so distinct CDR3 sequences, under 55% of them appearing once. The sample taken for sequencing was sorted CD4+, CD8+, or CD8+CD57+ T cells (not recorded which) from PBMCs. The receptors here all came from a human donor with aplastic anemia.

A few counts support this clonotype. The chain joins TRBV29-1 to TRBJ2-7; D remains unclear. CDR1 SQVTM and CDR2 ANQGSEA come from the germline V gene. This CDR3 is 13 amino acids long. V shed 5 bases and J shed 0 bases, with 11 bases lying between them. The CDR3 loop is CSVRGATSYEQYF. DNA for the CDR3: TGCAGCGTTCGTGGAGCGACCTCCTACGAGCAGTACTTC.

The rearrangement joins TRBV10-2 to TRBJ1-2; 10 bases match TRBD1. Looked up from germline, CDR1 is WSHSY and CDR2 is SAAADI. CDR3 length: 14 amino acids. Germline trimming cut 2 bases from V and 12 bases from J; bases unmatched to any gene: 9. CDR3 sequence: CASSEPGQGVGHTF. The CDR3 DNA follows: TGCGCCAGCAGTGAGCCTGGACAGGGGGTCGGCCACACCTTC.

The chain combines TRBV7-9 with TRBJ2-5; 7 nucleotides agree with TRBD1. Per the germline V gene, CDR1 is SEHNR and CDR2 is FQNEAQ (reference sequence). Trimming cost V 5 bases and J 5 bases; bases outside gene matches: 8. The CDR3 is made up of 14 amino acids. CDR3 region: CASSTGQLSETQYF. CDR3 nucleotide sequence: TGTGCCAGCAGCACGGGACAGTTATCGGAGACCCAGTACTTC.

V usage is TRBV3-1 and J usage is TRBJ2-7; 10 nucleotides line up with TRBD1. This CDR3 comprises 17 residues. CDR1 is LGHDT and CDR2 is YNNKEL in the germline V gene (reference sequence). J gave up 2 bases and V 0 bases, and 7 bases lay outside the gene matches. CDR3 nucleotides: TGTGCCAGCAGCCAAGATTCATGGGGGACAGGGGCCTACGAGCAGTACTTC. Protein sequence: CASSQDSWGTGAYEQYF.